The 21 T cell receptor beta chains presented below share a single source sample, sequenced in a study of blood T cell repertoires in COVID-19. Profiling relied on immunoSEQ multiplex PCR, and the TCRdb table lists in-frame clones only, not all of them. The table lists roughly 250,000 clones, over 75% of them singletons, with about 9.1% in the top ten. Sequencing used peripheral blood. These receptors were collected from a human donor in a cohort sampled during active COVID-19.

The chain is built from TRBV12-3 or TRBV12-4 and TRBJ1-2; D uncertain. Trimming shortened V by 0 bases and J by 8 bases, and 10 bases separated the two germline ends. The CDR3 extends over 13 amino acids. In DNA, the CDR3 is TGTGCCAGCAGTTTAGCGAGGGTAGGGGGCTACACCTTC. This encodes CASSLARVGGYTF.

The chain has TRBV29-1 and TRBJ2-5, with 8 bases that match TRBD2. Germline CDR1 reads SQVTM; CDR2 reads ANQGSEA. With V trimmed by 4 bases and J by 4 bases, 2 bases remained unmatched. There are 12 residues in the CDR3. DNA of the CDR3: TGCAGCGTTGGGGCGGGGGGAGAGACCCAGTACTTC. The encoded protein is CSVGAGGETQYF.

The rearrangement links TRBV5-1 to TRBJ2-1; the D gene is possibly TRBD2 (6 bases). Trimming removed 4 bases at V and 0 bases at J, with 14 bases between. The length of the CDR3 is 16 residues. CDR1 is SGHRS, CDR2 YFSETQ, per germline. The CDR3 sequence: CASSPGLSSSYNEQFF. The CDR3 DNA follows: TGCGCCAGCAGCCCGGGACTTTCAAGCTCCTACAATGAGCAGTTCTTC. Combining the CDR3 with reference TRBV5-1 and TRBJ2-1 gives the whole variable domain KAGVTQTPRYLIKTRGQQVTLSCSPISGHRSVSWYQQTPGQGLQFLFEYFSETQRNKGNFPGRFSGRQFSNSRSEMNVSTLELGDSALYLCASSPGLSSSYNEQFFGPGTRLTVL.

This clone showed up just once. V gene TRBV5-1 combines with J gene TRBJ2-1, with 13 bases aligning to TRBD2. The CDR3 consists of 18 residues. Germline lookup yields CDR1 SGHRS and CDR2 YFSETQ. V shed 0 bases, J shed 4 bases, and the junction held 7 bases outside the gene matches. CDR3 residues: CASSLAWTSGSLYNEQFF. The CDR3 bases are TGCGCCAGCAGCTTGGCCTGGACTAGCGGGAGTCTTTACAATGAGCAGTTCTTC.

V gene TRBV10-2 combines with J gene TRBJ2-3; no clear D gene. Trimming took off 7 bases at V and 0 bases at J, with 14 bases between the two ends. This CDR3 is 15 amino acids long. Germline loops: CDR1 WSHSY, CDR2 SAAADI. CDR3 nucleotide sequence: TGCGCCAGCACGATCACAGAATCAAGCACAGATACGCAGTATTTT. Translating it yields CASTITESSTDTQYF.

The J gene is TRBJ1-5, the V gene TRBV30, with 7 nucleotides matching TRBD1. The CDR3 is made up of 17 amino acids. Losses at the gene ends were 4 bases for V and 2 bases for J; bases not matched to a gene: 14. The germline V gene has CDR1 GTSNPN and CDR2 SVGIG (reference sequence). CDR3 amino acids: CAWTVGQKEECNQPQHF. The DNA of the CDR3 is TGTGCCTGGACCGTGGGACAGAAAGAAGAATGCAATCAGCCCCAGCATTTT.

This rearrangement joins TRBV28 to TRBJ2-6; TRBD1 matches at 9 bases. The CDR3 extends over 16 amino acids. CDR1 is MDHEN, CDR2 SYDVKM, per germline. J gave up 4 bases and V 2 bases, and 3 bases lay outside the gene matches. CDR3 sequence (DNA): TGTGCCAGCAGTTTAGGGACAGGGTACGGGGCCAACGTCCTGACTTTC. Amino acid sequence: CASSLGTGYGANVLTF.

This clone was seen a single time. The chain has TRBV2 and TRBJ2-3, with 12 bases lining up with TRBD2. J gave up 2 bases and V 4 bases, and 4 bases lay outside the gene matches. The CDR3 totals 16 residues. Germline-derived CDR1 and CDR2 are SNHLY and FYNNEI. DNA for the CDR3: TGTGCCAGCAGTGTGGGACTAGCGGGCCTCACAGATACGCAGTATTTT. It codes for CASSVGLAGLTDTQYF.

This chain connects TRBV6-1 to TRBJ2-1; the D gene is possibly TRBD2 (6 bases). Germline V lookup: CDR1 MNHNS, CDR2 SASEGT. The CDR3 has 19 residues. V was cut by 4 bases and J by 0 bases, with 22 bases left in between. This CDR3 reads CASSGRGGRIASSYNEQFF. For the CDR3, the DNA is TGTGCCAGCAGTGGTCGGGGAGGACGAATAGCGAGCTCCTACAATGAGCAGTTCTTC.

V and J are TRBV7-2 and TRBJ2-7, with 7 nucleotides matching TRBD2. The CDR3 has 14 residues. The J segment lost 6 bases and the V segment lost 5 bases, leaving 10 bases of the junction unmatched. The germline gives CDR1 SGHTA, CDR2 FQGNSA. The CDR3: CASSPGGHMGEQYF. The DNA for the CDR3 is TGTGCCAGCAGCCCGGGAGGACATATGGGCGAGCAGTACTTC.

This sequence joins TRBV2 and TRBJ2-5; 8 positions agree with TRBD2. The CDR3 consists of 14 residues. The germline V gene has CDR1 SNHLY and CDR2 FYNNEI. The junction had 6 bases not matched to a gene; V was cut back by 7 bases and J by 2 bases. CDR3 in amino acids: CASKERGTQETQYF. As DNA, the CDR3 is TGTGCCAGCAAGGAGCGGGGGACTCAAGAGACCCAGTACTTC.

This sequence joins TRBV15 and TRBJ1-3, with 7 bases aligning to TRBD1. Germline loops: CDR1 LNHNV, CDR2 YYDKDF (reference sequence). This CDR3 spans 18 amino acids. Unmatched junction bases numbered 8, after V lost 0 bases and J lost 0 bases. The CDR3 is CATSRDQGTAISGNTIYF. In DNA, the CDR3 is TGTGCCACCAGCAGAGATCAGGGGACAGCAATCTCTGGAAACACCATATATTTT.

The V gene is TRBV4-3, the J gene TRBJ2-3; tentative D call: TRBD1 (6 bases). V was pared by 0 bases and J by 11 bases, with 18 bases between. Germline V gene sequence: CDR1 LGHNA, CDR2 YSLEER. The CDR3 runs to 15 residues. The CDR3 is CASSQEGTFQGMQYF. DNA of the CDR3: TGCGCCAGCAGCCAAGAGGGGACATTTCAGGGGATGCAGTATTTT.

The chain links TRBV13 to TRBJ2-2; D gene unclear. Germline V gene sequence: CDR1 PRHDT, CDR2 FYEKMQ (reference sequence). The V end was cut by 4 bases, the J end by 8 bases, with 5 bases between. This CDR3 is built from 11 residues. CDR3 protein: CASSSMGELFF. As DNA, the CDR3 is TGTGCCAGCAGCTCTATGGGGGAGCTGTTTTTT.

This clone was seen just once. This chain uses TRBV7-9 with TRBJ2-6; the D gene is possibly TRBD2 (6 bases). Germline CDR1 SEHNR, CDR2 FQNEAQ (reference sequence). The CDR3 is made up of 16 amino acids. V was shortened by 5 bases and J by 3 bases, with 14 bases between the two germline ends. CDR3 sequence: CASSQTRGSGANVLTF. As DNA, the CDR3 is TGTGCCAGCAGCCAAACGCGGGGCAGTGGGGCCAACGTCCTGACTTTC.

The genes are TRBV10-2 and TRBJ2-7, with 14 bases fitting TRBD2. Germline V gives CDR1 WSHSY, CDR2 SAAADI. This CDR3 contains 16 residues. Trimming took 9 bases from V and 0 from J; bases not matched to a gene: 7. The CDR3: CASGLAGGKSSYEQYF. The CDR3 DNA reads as TGCGCCAGTGGACTAGCGGGAGGAAAGTCCTCCTACGAGCAGTACTTC.

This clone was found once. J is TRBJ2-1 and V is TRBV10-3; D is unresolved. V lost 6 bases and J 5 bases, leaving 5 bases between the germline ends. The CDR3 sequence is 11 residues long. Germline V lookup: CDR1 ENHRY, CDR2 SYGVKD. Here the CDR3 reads CAISQDNEQFF. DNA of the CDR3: TGTGCCATCAGCCAGGACAATGAGCAGTTCTTC.

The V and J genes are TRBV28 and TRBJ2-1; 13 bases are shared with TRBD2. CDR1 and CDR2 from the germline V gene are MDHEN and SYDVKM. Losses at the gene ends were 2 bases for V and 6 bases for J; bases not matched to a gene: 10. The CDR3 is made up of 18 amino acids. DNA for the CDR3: TGTGCCAGCAGTTTAAAGGGGCTGGGACTAGCGGGGAGCAATGAGCAGTTCTTC. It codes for CASSLKGLGLAGSNEQFF.

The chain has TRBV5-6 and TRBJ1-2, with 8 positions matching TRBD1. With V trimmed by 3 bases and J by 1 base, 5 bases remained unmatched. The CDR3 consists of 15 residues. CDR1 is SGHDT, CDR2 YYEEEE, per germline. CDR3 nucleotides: TGTGCCAGCAGCTGGGGACAGGACGGTAACTATGGCTACACCTTC. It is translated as CASSWGQDGNYGYTF.

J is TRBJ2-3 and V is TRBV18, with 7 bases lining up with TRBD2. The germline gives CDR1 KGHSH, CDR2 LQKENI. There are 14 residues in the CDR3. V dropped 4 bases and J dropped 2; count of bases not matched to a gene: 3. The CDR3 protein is CASSHQRDTDTQYF. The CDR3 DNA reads TGTGCCAGCTCACACCAGCGGGACACAGATACGCAGTATTTT.

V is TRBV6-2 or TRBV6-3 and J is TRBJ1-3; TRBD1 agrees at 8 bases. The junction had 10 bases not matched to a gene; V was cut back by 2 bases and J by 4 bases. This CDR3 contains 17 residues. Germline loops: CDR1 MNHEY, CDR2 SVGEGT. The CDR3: CASSYPRAGGYGNTIYF. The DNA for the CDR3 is TGTGCCAGCAGTTACCCCCGGGCAGGGGGCTACGGAAACACCATATATTTT.